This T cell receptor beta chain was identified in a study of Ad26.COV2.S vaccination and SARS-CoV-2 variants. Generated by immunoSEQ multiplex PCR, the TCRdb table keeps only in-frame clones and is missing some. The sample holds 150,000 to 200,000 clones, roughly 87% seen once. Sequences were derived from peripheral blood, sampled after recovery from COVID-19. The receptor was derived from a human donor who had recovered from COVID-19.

The CDR3 here is CASSSGGGGRFGEQYF. The CDR3 coding sequence is TGTGCCAGCAGCTCGGGAGGAGGGGGTAGATTCGGCGAGCAGTACTTC. The genes are TRBV7-9 and TRBJ2-7, with D possibly matching TRBD2 (7 bases). Germline V gene sequence: CDR1 SEHNR, CDR2 FQNEAQ (reference sequence). Trimming removed 4 bases from V and 6 bases from J, with 22 bases in between. The CDR3 is 16 residues long.